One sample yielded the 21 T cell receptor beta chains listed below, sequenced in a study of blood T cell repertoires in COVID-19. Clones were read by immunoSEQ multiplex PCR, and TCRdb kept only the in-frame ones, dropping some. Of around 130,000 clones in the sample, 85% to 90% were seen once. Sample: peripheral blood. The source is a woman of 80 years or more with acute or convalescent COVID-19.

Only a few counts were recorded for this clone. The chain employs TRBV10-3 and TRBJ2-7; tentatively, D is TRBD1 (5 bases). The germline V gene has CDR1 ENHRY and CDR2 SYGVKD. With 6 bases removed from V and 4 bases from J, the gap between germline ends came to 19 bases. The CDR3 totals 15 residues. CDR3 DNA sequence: TGTGCCATCAGCACCAGGAAACTTGGGGCTTACGAGCAGTACTTC. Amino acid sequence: CAISTRKLGAYEQYF.

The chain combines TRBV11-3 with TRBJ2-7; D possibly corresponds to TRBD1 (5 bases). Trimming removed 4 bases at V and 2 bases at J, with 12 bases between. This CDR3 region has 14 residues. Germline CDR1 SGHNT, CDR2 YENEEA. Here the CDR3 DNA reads TGTGCCAGCAGCTCGCAGGGTGATGCCTACGAGCAGTACTTC. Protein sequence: CASSSQGDAYEQYF.

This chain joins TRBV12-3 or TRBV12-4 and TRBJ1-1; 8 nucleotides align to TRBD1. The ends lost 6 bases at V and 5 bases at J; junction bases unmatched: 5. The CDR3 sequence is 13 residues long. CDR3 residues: CASSNQGATEAFF. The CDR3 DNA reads TGTGCCAGCAGCAACCAGGGGGCTACTGAAGCTTTCTTT.

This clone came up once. Here the CDR3 DNA reads TGCGCCAGCAGCTTATCTCCCGGGAACTATGGCTACACCTTC. Its protein is CASSLSPGNYGYTF. This chain joins TRBV5-1 and TRBJ1-2; D not resolved. Germline V lookup: CDR1 SGHRS, CDR2 YFSETQ. V dropped 2 bases and J dropped 2 bases, with 10 bases sitting between them. This CDR3 spans 14 amino acids. Supplemented by reference TRBV5-1 and TRBJ1-2, the full variable domain reads KAGVTQTPRYLIKTRGQQVTLSCSPISGHRSVSWYQQTPGQGLQFLFEYFSETQRNKGNFPGRFSGRQFSNSRSEMNVSTLELGDSALYLCASSLSPGNYGYTFGSGTRLTVV.

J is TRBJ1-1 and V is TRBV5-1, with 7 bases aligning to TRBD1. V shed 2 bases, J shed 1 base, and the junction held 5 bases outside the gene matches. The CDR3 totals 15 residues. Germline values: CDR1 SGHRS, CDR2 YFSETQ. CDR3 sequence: CASSFAGQANTEAFF. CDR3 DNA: TGCGCCAGCAGCTTCGCCGGACAGGCGAACACTGAAGCTTTCTTT.

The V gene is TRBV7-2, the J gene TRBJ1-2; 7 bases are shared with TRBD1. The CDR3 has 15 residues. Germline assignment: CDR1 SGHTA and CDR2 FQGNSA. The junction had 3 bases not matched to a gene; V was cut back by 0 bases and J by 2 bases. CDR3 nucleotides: TGTGCCAGCAGCTTAGCGATGGACAGGAACTATGGCTACACCTTC. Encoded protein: CASSLAMDRNYGYTF.

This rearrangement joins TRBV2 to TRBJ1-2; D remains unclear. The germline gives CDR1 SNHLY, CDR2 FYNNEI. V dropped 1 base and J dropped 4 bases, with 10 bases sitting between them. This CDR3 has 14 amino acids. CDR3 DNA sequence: TGTGCCAGCAGTGAAGGGGTCACAGCCTATGGCTACACCTTC. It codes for CASSEGVTAYGYTF.

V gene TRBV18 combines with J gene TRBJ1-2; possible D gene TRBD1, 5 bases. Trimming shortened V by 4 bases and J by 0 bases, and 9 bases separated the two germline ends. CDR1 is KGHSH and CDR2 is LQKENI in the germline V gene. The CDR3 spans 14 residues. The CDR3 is CASSLDISNYGYTF. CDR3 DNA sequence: TGTGCCAGCTCACTGGACATCTCTAACTATGGCTACACCTTC.

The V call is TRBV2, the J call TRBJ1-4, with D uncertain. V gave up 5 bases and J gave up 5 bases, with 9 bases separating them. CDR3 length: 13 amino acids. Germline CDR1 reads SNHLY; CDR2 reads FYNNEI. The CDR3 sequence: CASSLSRNEKLFF. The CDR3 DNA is TGTGCCAGCAGTCTTTCCAGGAATGAAAAACTGTTTTTT.

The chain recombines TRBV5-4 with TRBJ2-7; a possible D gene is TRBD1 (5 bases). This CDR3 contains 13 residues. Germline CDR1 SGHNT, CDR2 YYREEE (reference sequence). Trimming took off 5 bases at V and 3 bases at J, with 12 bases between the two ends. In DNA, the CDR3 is TGTGCCAGCAGGGTGTGGGGCCGCTACGAGCAGTACTTC. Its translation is CASRVWGRYEQYF. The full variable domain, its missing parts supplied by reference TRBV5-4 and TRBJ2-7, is ETGVTQSPTHLIKTRGQQVTLRCSSQSGHNTVSWYQQALGQGPQFIFQYYREEENGRGNFPPRFSGLQFPNYSSELNVNALELDDSALYLCASRVWGRYEQYFGPGTRLTVT.

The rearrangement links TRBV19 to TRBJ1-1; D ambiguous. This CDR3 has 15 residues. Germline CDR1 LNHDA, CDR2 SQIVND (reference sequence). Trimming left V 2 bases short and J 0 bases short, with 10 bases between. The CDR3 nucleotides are TGTGCCAGTAGTATAACCCAGGCCATGAACACTGAAGCTTTCTTT. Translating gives CASSITQAMNTEAFF.

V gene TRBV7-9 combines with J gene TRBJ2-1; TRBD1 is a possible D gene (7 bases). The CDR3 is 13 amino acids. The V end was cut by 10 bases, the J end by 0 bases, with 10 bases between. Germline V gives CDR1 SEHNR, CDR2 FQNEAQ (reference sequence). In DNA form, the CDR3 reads TGTGCCACCAGGGGGGCCTCCTACAATGAGCAGTTCTTC. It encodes CATRGASYNEQFF.

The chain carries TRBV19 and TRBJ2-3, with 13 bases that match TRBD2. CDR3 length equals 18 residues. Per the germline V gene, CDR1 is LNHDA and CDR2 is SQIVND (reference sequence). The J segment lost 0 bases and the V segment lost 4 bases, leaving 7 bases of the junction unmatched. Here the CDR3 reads CASSKTSGGLSSTDTQYF. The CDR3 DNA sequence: TGTGCCAGTAGTAAGACTAGCGGGGGGCTTTCTAGCACAGATACGCAGTATTTT.

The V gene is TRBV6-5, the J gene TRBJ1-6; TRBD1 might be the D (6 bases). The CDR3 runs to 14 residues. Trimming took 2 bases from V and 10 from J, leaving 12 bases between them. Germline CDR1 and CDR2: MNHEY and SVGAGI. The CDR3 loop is CASSYAWDKSPLHF. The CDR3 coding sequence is TGTGCCAGCAGTTACGCCTGGGACAAATCACCCCTCCACTTT.

The CDR3 loop is CASSVGSGGNQETQYF. CDR3 in DNA: TGTGCCAGCAGCGTAGGGAGCGGGGGTAACCAAGAGACCCAGTACTTC. The chain uses TRBV9 and TRBJ2-5, with 8 bases aligning to TRBD2. The CDR3 has 16 residues. V shed 0 bases, J shed 0 bases, and the junction held 4 bases outside the gene matches. In germline, CDR1 is SGDLS, CDR2 YYNGEE.

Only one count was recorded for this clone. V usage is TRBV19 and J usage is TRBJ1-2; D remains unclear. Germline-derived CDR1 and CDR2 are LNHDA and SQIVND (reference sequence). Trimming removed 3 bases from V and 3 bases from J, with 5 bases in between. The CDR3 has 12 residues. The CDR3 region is CASSMFDYGYTF. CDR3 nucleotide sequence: TGTGCCAGTAGTATGTTCGACTATGGCTACACCTTC.

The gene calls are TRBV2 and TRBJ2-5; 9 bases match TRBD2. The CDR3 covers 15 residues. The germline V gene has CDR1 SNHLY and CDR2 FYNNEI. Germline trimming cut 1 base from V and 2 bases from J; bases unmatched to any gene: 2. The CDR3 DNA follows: TGTGCCAGCAGTGAAGAGCGGGGGGCTCAAGAGACCCAGTACTTC. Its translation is CASSEERGAQETQYF.

The CDR3 bases are TGTGCCAGCAGCCACTACCATGCAGGCTTGAACACTGAAGCTTTCTTT. It yields the protein CASSHYHAGLNTEAFF. This chain joins TRBV3-1 (or the pseudogene TRBV3-2) and TRBJ1-1, with D unresolved. V was cut by 3 bases and J by 0 bases, with 14 bases left in between. The germline CDR1 and CDR2 sequences are LGHDT and YNNKEL (reference sequence). This CDR3 is built from 16 residues.

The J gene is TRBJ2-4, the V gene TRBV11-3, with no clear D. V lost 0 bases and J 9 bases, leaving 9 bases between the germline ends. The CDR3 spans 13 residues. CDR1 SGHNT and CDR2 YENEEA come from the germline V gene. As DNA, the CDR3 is TGTGCCAGCAGCTTAGACAGTTCAAGCATTCAGTACTTC. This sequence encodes CASSLDSSSIQYF.

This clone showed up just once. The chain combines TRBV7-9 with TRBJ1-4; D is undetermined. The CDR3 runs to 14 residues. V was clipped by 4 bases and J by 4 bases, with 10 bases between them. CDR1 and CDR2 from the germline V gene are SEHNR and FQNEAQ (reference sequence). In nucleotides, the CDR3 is TGTGCCAGCAGCTATTTTGCTATTAATGAAAAACTGTTTTTT. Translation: CASSYFAINEKLFF.

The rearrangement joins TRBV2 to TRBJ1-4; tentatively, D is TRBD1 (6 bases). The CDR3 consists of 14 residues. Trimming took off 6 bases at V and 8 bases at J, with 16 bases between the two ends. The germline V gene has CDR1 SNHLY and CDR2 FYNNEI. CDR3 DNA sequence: TGTGCCAGCAGGACCGACAGGTGGGGGGAAAAACTGTTTTTT. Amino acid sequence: CASRTDRWGEKLFF.